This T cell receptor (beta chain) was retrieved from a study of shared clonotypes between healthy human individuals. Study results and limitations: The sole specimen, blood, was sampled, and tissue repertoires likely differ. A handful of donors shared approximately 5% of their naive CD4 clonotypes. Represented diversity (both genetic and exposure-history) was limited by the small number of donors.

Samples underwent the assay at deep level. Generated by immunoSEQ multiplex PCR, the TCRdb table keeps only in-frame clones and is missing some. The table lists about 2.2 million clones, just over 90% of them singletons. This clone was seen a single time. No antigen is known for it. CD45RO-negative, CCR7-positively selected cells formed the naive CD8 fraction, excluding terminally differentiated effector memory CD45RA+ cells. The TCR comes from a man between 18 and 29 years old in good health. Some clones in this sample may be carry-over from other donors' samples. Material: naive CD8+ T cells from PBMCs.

DNA of the CDR3: TGTGCCAGCAGCTTGGACCAGAGCACAGATACGCAGTATTTT. Protein product: CASSLDQSTDTQYF. The chain uses TRBV5-8 and TRBJ2-3; no reliable D call. The V gene lost 0 bases and the J gene lost 0 bases, with 5 bases spanning the gap. The CDR3 loop spans 14 amino acids. Germline CDR1 is SGHTS and CDR2 is YDEGEE. Supplemented by reference TRBV5-8 and TRBJ2-3, the full variable domain reads EAGVTQSPTHLIKTRGQQATLRCSPISGHTSVYWYQQALGLGLQFLLWYDEGEERNRGNFPPRFSGRQFPNYSSELNVNALELEDSALYLCASSLDQSTDTQYFGPGTRLTVL.